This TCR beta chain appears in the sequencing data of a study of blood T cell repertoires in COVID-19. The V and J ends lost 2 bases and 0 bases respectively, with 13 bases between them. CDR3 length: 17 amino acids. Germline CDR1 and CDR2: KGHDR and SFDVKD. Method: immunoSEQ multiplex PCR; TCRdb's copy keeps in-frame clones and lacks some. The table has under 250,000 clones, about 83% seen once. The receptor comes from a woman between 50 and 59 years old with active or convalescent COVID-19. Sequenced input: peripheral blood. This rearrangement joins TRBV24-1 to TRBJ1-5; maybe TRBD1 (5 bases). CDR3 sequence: CATSDSSAGPSNQPQHF. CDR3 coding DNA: TGTGCCACCAGTGATTCTTCGGCAGGGCCTAGCAATCAGCCCCAGCATTTT.